Shown below are 9 T cell receptor beta chains from a single sample sequenced in a study of vaccination and CD4 T cells after COVID-19. Their recognized antigens are unknown. The treatment here: roughly nine-day PBMC culture with coronavirus spike peptide pools or control peptides (ViraFEST assay). Sequenced with the Oncomine TCR Beta short-read assay was DNA taken from cultured CD4+ T cells. TCRdb re-derived calls from the PCR reads in MiXCR, one entry per CDR3 protein. The table has 10,000 to 12,000 distinct CDR3 sequences, around 50% seen once. Sequenced sample: CD4+ T cells from blood, cultured in vitro. These receptors all come from a human donor who had recovered from COVID-19.

The chain combines TRBV7-8 with TRBJ1-6, with unresolved D. V was shortened by 5 bases and J by 9 bases, with 17 bases between the two germline ends. Germline lookup yields CDR1 SGHVS and CDR2 FQNEAQ. This CDR3 has 15 residues. As DNA, the CDR3 is TGTGCCAGCAGCCTAAAAGATAGACGCGGTTCACCCCTCCACTTT. It is translated as CASSLKDRRGSPLHF.

This clonotype occurred a few times. The V gene is TRBV20-1, the J gene TRBJ1-1; weak D call: TRBD1 (5 bases). Germline CDR1 reads DFQATT; CDR2 reads SNEGSKA (reference sequence). V was shortened by 4 bases and J by 1 base, with 10 bases between the two germline ends. This CDR3 is built from 13 residues. As DNA, the CDR3 is TGCAGTGCTACCCCGACAGCGAACACTGAAGCTTTCTTT. It is translated as CSATPTANTEAFF.

The chain recombines TRBV30 with TRBJ2-1, with 9 bases fitting TRBD2. This CDR3 region has 15 residues. V gave up 0 bases and J gave up 6 bases; unmatched junction bases: 6. Germline-derived CDR1 and CDR2 are GTSNPN and SVGIG (reference sequence). The CDR3 region is CAWSVLAGVINEQFF. In DNA, the CDR3 is TGTGCCTGGAGTGTATTAGCGGGAGTAATCAATGAGCAGTTCTTC.

The V gene is TRBV19, the J gene TRBJ2-3; tentative D call: TRBD1 (6 bases). V lost 2 bases and J 5 bases, leaving 14 bases between the germline ends. CDR1 and CDR2 (germline): LNHDA, SQIVND (reference sequence). CDR3 length: 15 residues. The CDR3: CASSISRQGQDTQYF. The CDR3 DNA sequence: TGTGCCAGTAGTATATCCCGCCAGGGACAAGATACGCAGTATTTT.

By its share, this clonotype is large. V and J are TRBV20-1 and TRBJ2-7; D may be TRBD2 (5 bases). This CDR3 has 13 amino acids. The germline V gene encodes CDR1 DFQATT and CDR2 SNEGSKA (reference sequence). V shed 3 bases and J shed 0 bases, with 9 bases lying between them. In DNA form, the CDR3 reads TGCAGTGCTAGCCATGGGAGCTCCTACGAGCAGTACTTC. Its translation is CSASHGSSYEQYF.

The rearrangement links TRBV5-1 to TRBJ2-7; 10 nucleotides match TRBD1. This CDR3 spans 15 amino acids. The germline gives CDR1 SGHRS, CDR2 YFSETQ. With 0 bases clipped from V and 6 bases from J, the junction kept 6 bases outside the gene matches. CDR3: CASSLGGTGAFEQYF. The CDR3 DNA follows: TGCGCCAGCAGCTTGGGCGGGACAGGGGCTTTCGAGCAGTACTTC.

This clonotype was counted a few times. V gene TRBV20-1 combines with J gene TRBJ2-2; tentatively, D is TRBD1 or TRBD2 (6 bases each). The CDR3 runs to 15 residues. Trimming pared 1 base from V and 3 bases from J, leaving 12 bases between. CDR1 and CDR2 from the germline V gene are DFQATT and SNEGSKA (reference sequence). CDR3 region: CSARVGGSYTGELFF. In DNA form, the CDR3 reads TGCAGTGCTAGAGTCGGGGGCTCTTACACCGGGGAGCTGTTTTTT.

The V and J genes are TRBV6-1 and TRBJ2-3; D perhaps matches TRBD1 (7 bases). CDR1 is MNHNS and CDR2 is SASEGT in the germline V gene. V shed 1 base and J shed 2 bases, with 16 bases lying between them. The CDR3 is 17 residues long. CDR3 nucleotides: TGTGCCAGCAGTGAAGACTGGGCGGGACAGCTCACAGATACGCAGTATTTT. It specifies CASSEDWAGQLTDTQYF.

CDR3 amino acids: CASMEESSYNSPLHF. Written as DNA, the CDR3 is TGTGCCAGTATGGAGGAGAGCTCCTATAATTCACCCCTCCACTTT. The chain links TRBV19 to TRBJ1-6; the D is unclear. This CDR3 has 15 amino acids. Germline V lookup: CDR1 LNHDA, CDR2 SQIVND (reference sequence). Deletions cut 7 bases from V and 0 bases from J, with 10 bases between. Variable domain in full (rest from reference TRBV19 and TRBJ1-6): DGGITQSPKYLFRKEGQNVTLSCEQNLNHDAMYWYRQDPGQGLRLIYYSQIVNDFQKGDIAEGYSVSREKKESFPLTVTSAQKNPTAFYLCASMEESSYNSPLHFGNGTRLTVT.